The 19 T cell receptor beta chains in this list originate from one sample, sequenced in a study of T cells in Graves' hyperthyroidism and ophthalmopathy. TCR beta CDR3 region amplification was performed from RNA transcripts. When the TCR CDR3 underwent first-round RT-PCR, the HTBI primer set was used. TCRdb re-derived calls from the multiplex PCR reads in MiXCR, one entry per CDR3 protein. The sample contains under 350,000 distinct CDR3 sequences, around 23% of which appear only once. The sample consisted of blood. These receptors were obtained from a woman aged 45-65 years with Graves' hyperthyroidism.

Ten or more counts support this clonotype. The V and J genes are TRBV10-3 and TRBJ2-1; TRBD2 aligns across 7 bases. This CDR3 has 16 amino acids. V trimming: 0 bases; J trimming: 7 bases; junction bases outside the gene matches: 9. Germline V gene lookup returns CDR1 ENHRY and CDR2 SYGVKD. This CDR3 is CAISESGRALRNEQFF. As DNA, the CDR3 is TGTGCCATCAGTGAGTCGGGGAGGGCCCTCCGGAATGAGCAGTTCTTC.

The J gene is TRBJ2-2, the V gene TRBV20-1; D remains ambiguous. The CDR3 sequence is 12 residues long. Germline-derived CDR1 and CDR2 are DFQATT and SNEGSKA (reference sequence). With 5 bases removed from V and 4 bases from J, the gap between germline ends came to 8 bases. The CDR3 loop reads CSAAIRTGELFF. The DNA for the CDR3 is TGCAGTGCTGCGATCCGCACCGGGGAGCTGTTTTTT.

There are many counts of this clonotype. In nucleotides, the CDR3 is TGTGCCAGCAGTCAGGGGCGCCCCCTCCACTTT. Amino acid sequence: CASSQGRPLHF. The V call is TRBV28, the J call TRBJ1-6; D may be TRBD1 (6 bases). This CDR3 is built from 11 residues. The V and J ends lost 5 bases and 13 bases respectively, with 9 bases between them. The germline gives CDR1 MDHEN, CDR2 SYDVKM.

This clonotype was detected ten times or more. A junction boundary mismatches the germline segment, possibly from a read error. V usage is TRBV6-2 or TRBV6-3 and J usage is TRBJ2-7; TRBD1 matches at 7 bases. The CDR3 has 15 amino acids. Germline-derived CDR1 and CDR2 are MNHEY and SVGEGT. The CDR3 DNA is TGTGCCGGCAGTTACCCCGGACAGGATCCCTACGAGCAGTACTTC. Protein sequence: CAGSYPGQDPYEQYF.

This clonotype has a handful of counts. The chain joins TRBV6-2 or TRBV6-3 to TRBJ1-2; perhaps TRBD1 as D (5 bases). Germline CDR1 is MNHEY and CDR2 is SVGEGT. The CDR3 totals 14 residues. The germline V and J ends were trimmed by 7 bases and 7 bases, with 19 bases remaining between them. The CDR3 loop reads CASIDPGQGTGYTF. CDR3 bases: TGTGCCAGCATCGACCCGGGCCAGGGTACTGGCTACACCTTC.

As regards this clonotype: Relative to the germline gene, one junction end is altered; a read error may explain this. The rearrangement joins TRBV5-1 to TRBJ2-5; D might be TRBD1 (6 bases). CDR1 SGHRS and CDR2 YFSETQ come from the germline V gene. The CDR3 length is 14 residues. The CDR3 bases are TGCGCCAGCAGCCTACAGGGTGCCCAAGAGACCCGGTACTTC. As protein: CASSLQGAQETRYF.

In this sample, this clonotype turned up many times. The chain has TRBV6-2 or TRBV6-3 and TRBJ1-5; TRBD1 aligns across 7 bases. V dropped 2 bases and J dropped 1; count of bases not matched to a gene: 8. This CDR3 has 17 amino acids. Germline V lookup: CDR1 MNHEY, CDR2 SVGEGT. The CDR3 sequence is CASSYPATGVSNQPQHF. The CDR3, as DNA: TGTGCCAGCAGTTACCCCGCAACAGGGGTGAGCAATCAGCCCCAGCATTTT.

The chain carries TRBV7-9 and TRBJ2-7; the match to TRBD1 covers 10 bases. The CDR3 loop spans 14 amino acids. The V gene's germline CDR1 is SEHNR and CDR2 FQNEAQ (reference sequence). The V segment lost 6 bases and the J segment 4 bases; nucleotides outside the gene matches: 6. In DNA form, the CDR3 reads TGTGCCAGCAGTAACCGGGACAGGGGTTACGAGCAGTACTTC. Translation gives CASSNRDRGYEQYF.

The V call is TRBV25-1, the J call TRBJ2-1; 7 positions agree with TRBD1. The trim removed 3 bases at V and 5 bases at J, leaving 7 bases unmatched. There are 15 residues in the CDR3. Germline V gives CDR1 MGHDK, CDR2 SYGVNS. The CDR3 loop reads CASSDLGTVNNEQFF. The CDR3 region has the DNA TGTGCCAGCAGTGACTTGGGGACAGTTAACAATGAGCAGTTCTTC.

This clonotype was observed at least ten times. This rearrangement joins TRBV28 to TRBJ2-5; 10 nucleotides align to TRBD1. The CDR3 runs 18 residues. The germline V gene encodes CDR1 MDHEN and CDR2 SYDVKM. Trimming took 6 bases from V and 0 from J; bases not matched to a gene: 13. The CDR3 region has the DNA TGTGCCAGCAGCCTTACCGGGACAGGGGCCTCGTACCAAGAGACCCAGTACTTC. This codes for CASSLTGTGASYQETQYF.

Many counts were recorded for this clonotype. The V call is TRBV28, the J call TRBJ1-5; D is unresolved. Trimming removed 3 bases from V and 1 base from J, with 22 bases in between. Germline V gene lookup returns CDR1 MDHEN and CDR2 SYDVKM. This CDR3 is built from 19 residues. In nucleotides, the CDR3 is TGTGCCAGCAGTTTTATGGAAGGATTGGTCTCTGTCAGCAATCAGCCCCAGCATTTT. Amino acid sequence: CASSFMEGLVSVSNQPQHF. Looking up the rest from reference TRBV28 and TRBJ1-5 gives the full variable domain: DVKVTQSSRYLVKRTGEKVFLECVQDMDHENMFWYRQDPGLGLRLIYFSYDVKMKEKGDIPEGYSVSREKKERFSLILESASTNQTSMYLCASSFMEGLVSVSNQPQHFGDGTRLSIL.

The chain uses TRBV30 and TRBJ1-2; D remains unclear. Germline CDR1 and CDR2: GTSNPN and SVGIG (reference sequence). The length of the CDR3 is 13 residues. The V and J ends lost 2 bases and 2 bases respectively, with 9 bases between them. The CDR3 here is CAWSPGRNYGYTF. The CDR3, as DNA: TGTGCCTGGAGTCCGGGAAGGAACTATGGCTACACCTTC.

This clonotype was observed many times. The rearrangement joins TRBV20-1 to TRBJ2-1, with D tentatively TRBD2 (6 bases). This CDR3 is 13 amino acids long. V dropped 6 bases and J dropped 5 bases, with 14 bases sitting between them. Germline-derived CDR1 and CDR2 are DFQATT and SNEGSKA (reference sequence). The CDR3 region is CSAGDSLHNEQFF. The CDR3 bases are TGCAGTGCGGGGGACTCTCTCCACAATGAGCAGTTCTTC.

The chain recombines TRBV6-5 with TRBJ2-2; 7 nucleotides agree with TRBD1. The CDR3 loop spans 18 amino acids. CDR1 is MNHEY and CDR2 is SVGAGI in the germline V gene. With V trimmed by 0 bases and J by 2 bases, 9 bases remained unmatched. CDR3 amino acids: CASSYSPQGRGNTGELFF. In DNA, the CDR3 is TGTGCCAGCAGTTACTCTCCACAGGGGCGAGGAAACACCGGGGAGCTGTTTTTT.

On this clonotype itself: An end of the junction does not agree with germline; a read error may underlie this. The V gene is TRBV2, the J gene TRBJ1-1; D uncertain. Germline V gene sequence: CDR1 SNHLY, CDR2 FYNNEI. The length of the CDR3 is 13 residues. The CDR3 DNA reads TGTGCCAGTAGTGTCTTTGAGAAGACTGAAGCTTTCTTT. Translation gives CASSVFEKTEAFF. The full variable domain, rest sourced from reference TRBV2 and TRBJ1-1, is EPEVTQTPSHQVTQMGQEVILRCVPISNHLYFYWYRQILGQKVEFLVSFYNNEISEKSEIFDDQFSVERPDGSNFTLKIRSTKLEDSAMYFCASSVFEKTEAFFGQGTRLTVV.

This clonotype has at least ten counts. J is TRBJ2-7 and V is TRBV6-8, with 8 bases fitting TRBD1. Germline CDR1 and CDR2: MNHGY and SAAAGT. There are 14 residues in the CDR3. Trimming at V came to 9 bases and at J to 0 bases, leaving 7 bases not matched to a gene. In DNA form, the CDR3 reads TGTGCCAGATGGGACAGGAAGAGCTCCTACGAGCAGTACTTC. Encoded protein: CARWDRKSSYEQYF.

This clonotype was seen a few times. The CDR3, as DNA: TGTGCCAGCAGCCTCGCCGGGACAGGGGTCAATCAGCCCCAGCATTTT. It specifies CASSLAGTGVNQPQHF. The V gene is TRBV28, the J gene TRBJ1-5; TRBD1 agrees at 10 bases. Germline V gene lookup returns CDR1 MDHEN and CDR2 SYDVKM. The V gene end was trimmed by 6 bases and the J gene end by 3 bases; junction bases not matched to a gene: 8. The CDR3 spans 16 residues.

This rearrangement joins TRBV28 to TRBJ1-5; a weak D match, TRBD1 (6 bases). The V and J ends lost 3 bases and 5 bases respectively, with 11 bases between them. Germline V gives CDR1 MDHEN, CDR2 SYDVKM. The CDR3 runs to 14 residues. The CDR3, as DNA: TGTGCCAGCAGTTTGTCTCAGGGGCATCAGCCCCAGCATTTT. This translates into CASSLSQGHQPQHF.

The chain combines TRBV7-9 with TRBJ2-2; a weak D match, TRBD1 (7 bases). Trimming stripped 3 bases from V and 3 bases from J, with 14 bases between. Germline lookup yields CDR1 SEHNR and CDR2 FQNEAQ (reference sequence). The CDR3 is 16 amino acids. CDR3 region: CASSLFQGGYTGELFF. The CDR3 DNA sequence: TGTGCCAGCAGCTTGTTCCAGGGGGGTTACACCGGGGAGCTGTTTTTT.